Sequencing of this TCR beta chain was carried out in a study of blood T cell repertoires in COVID-19. Study-wide background: Donors in Cohort 3 counted as recovered after two negative PCRs, clearance, or symptom resolution. Collection of acute and convalescent COVID-19 samples took place in the United States, Italy and Spain.

All enrollees were about 18 to 89 years old and from 25 or so US areas. Cohorts were determined from participant-reported clinical history. Here immunoSEQ multiplex PCR was the method, and the copy in TCRdb shows in-frame clones only, minus some. Among 200,000 to 250,000 clones listed, about 90% were seen once. The CDR3 covers 13 residues. The trim removed 6 bases at V and 6 bases at J, leaving 4 bases unmatched. Sequenced sample: PBMCs or T cells enriched from blood (not recorded which). This sequence was found in a woman between 50 and 59 years old in a cohort exposed to, infected with or recovered from COVID-19 (not recorded which). The V gene is TRBV12-3 or TRBV12-4, the J gene TRBJ2-2; 7 nucleotides match TRBD1. This chain's CDR3 is CASSPTGAGELFF. DNA of the CDR3: TGTGCCAGCAGCCCCACAGGGGCCGGGGAGCTGTTTTTT.